Listed below are T cell receptor beta chains from one sample, sequenced in a study of T-cell memory formation after mild COVID-19. Each CDR3 protein gets one entry after TCRdb re-called the 5' RACE reads with MiXCR. The sample records about 350,000 distinct CDR3 sequences, roughly 13% being singletons. The sample consisted of PBMCs or a T cell subset sorted from them (not recorded which). The receptor source for this set is a man aged 18 to 29 who had mild COVID-19 (a few samples of this study predate the infection). Cell type and time point are not known. The conserved cysteine and the conserved F or W are not part of the CDR3 here. Each record gives: D gene, V gene, CDR3 length, J gene, CDR3 protein. The D gene is left open where the match is weak.

>-|TRBV12-3/TRBV12-4|12|TRBJ1-2
ASRPTGKFYGYT
>-|TRBV6-2/TRBV6-3|12|TRBJ1-6
ASSYLGRYSPLH
>TRBD1|TRBV12-3/TRBV12-4|13|TRBJ2-3
ASSLDRVDTDTQY
>-|TRBV29-1|11|TRBJ2-7
SAAKGSSYEQY
>-|TRBV5-1|11|TRBJ1-1
ASNPGENTEAF
>-|TRBV6-2/TRBV6-3|14|TRBJ1-6
ASKPKIRSYNSPLH
>-|TRBV12-3/TRBV12-4|11|TRBJ1-2
ASSPSPNYGYT
>-|TRBV3-1|12|TRBJ1-5
ASSQRGSNQPQH
>-|TRBV4-1|11|TRBJ1-2
ASSPLPQNGYT
>-|TRBV11-2|13|TRBJ1-6
ASSLGQGRSSPLH
>-|TRBV6-2/TRBV6-3|13|TRBJ2-7
ASHLNQLSSYEQY
>-|TRBV7-3|12|TRBJ2-5
ASSLLPGRETQY
>TRBD1|TRBV7-2|14|TRBJ2-2
ASSQGAEVYTGELF
>TRBD2|TRBV29-1|12|TRBJ2-3
SVNRRLASDTQY
>-|TRBV7-2|13|TRBJ2-5
ASSPRDPRGETQY
>-|TRBV7-8|17|TRBJ2-4
ASSLVPGGYNLAKNIQY
>-|TRBV5-1|13|TRBJ2-3
ASSLSTSWADTQY
>-|TRBV19|12|TRBJ2-7
ASSIFGGTYEQY
>TRBD2|TRBV4-1|15|TRBJ2-3
ASSHPGLAGGTDTQY
>-|TRBV5-1|10|TRBJ2-2
ASSLELGELF
>-|TRBV20-1|12|TRBJ2-5
SAPPTGNPWTQY
>-|TRBV4-3|10|TRBJ2-3
ASSQNLDTQY
>-|TRBV20-1|14|TRBJ2-3
SASLPLTGSTDTQY
>TRBD2|TRBV5-6|10|TRBJ2-7
ASGASGYEQY
>-|TRBV6-6|12|TRBJ2-5
ASSYSGLQETQY
>TRBD1|TRBV7-8|15|TRBJ2-1
ASRLSRQGSSYNEQF
>-|TRBV7-9|9|TRBJ1-2
ASTVIYGYT
>-|TRBV3-1|11|TRBJ2-5
ASSRMGGETQY
>-|TRBV7-8|13|TRBJ1-1
ASSPWGTVNTEAF
>TRBD2|TRBV3-1|15|TRBJ2-1
ASRGGSRGGSYNEQF
>-|TRBV9|11|TRBJ1-4
ASSPREGWKLF
>-|TRBV11-2|11|TRBJ1-6
ASSSTENSPLH
>-|TRBV7-2|12|TRBJ2-2
ASSSHPETGELF
>-|TRBV5-1|14|TRBJ2-7
ASSWGDEWSSYEQY
>-|TRBV7-2|12|TRBJ2-5
ASSPSGRVETQY
>TRBD2|TRBV6-1|13|TRBJ2-2
ASTRGTSGTGELF
>TRBD2|TRBV7-9|15|TRBJ2-2
ASSLGGGFANTGELF
>-|TRBV5-6|12|TRBJ2-7
ASSSLNSSYEQY
>-|TRBV5-1|13|TRBJ2-2
ASSSGEGDTGELF
>-|TRBV12-3/TRBV12-4|12|TRBJ2-5
ATAPSRNQETQY
>TRBD2|TRBV12-3/TRBV12-4|13|TRBJ2-3
ASSSQRGRLDTQY
>-|TRBV3-1|11|TRBJ2-3
ASSPQGTYTQY
>-|TRBV7-2|15|TRBJ2-4
ASSSKPHSLAKNIQY
>-|TRBV4-3|12|TRBJ1-2
ASSQDWANYGYT
>-|TRBV12-3/TRBV12-4|12|TRBJ1-1
ASSLRPLNTEAF
>TRBD2|TRBV12-3/TRBV12-4|15|TRBJ2-5
ASSSQALAGGLETQY
>TRBD1|TRBV7-2|12|TRBJ1-2
ASSSGQGYYGYT
>-|TRBV7-2|16|TRBJ1-2
ASSLGRGAGERGYGYT
>TRBD1|TRBV6-5|14|TRBJ1-2
ASNPGGTGALYGYT
>TRBD1|TRBV7-6|14|TRBJ2-1
ASSLSGTGVYNEQF
>-|TRBV28|12|TRBJ2-3
ASSFRDTTDTQY
>-|TRBV28|13|TRBJ1-3
ASSRTGTTGNTIY
>TRBD1|TRBV4-1|14|TRBJ1-5
ASSRSTGTGGQPQH
>-|TRBV15|14|TRBJ2-3
ATSRDEGTERDTQY